This T cell receptor (beta chain) derives from a study of post-analysis software for immune sequencing data. Overall study findings and caveats: Included in a set of a few TRBV segments more frequent in patients than controls were TRBV5-6, TRBV5-1 and TRBV20-1. Controls had significantly higher normalized Chao1 diversity than multiple sclerosis patients.

CDR3 length: 15 amino acids. Unique molecular identifiers had been added to the TCR beta cDNA libraries. TCRdb ran MiXCR on the PCR reads and lists one entry per CDR3 protein. The sample includes about 500,000 distinct CDR3 sequences, around 40% of them seen just once. Of note for this clonotype: Its antigen remains unidentified.

The genes are TRBV21-1 and TRBJ2-3. TRBV21-1 is flagged as a pseudogene. This TCR was sampled from a girl aged 10-17 years with multiple sclerosis. The sequenced material came from blood. CDR3 nucleotide sequence: TGTGCCAGCAGCAACAGCGGGATTCCCCCAGATACGCAGTATTTT. Its translation: CASSNSGIPPDTQYF.